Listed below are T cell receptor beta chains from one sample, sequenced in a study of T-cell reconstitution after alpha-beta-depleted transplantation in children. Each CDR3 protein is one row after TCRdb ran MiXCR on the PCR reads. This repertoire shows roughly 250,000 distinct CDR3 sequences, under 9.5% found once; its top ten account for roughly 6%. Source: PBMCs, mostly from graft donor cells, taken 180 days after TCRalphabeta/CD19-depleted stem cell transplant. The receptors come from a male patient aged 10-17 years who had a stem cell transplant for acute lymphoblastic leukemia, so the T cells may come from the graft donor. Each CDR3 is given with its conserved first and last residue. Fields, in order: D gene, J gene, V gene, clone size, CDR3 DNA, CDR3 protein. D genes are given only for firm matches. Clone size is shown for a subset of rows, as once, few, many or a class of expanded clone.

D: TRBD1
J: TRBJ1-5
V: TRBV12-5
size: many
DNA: TGTGCTAGTGGTTTGGTACTCTCGGGTGGGACAGGGTATAGCAATCAGCCCCAGCATTTT
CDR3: CASGLVLSGGTGYSNQPQHF

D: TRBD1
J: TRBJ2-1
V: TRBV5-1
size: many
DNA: TGCGCCAGCAGCAAGGACAGGGCTGAGCAGTTCTTC
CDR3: CASSKDRAEQFF

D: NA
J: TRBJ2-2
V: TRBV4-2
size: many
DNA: TGTGCCAGCAGCCAAACAAGGACGGGGAACACCGGGGAGCTGTTTTTT
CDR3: CASSQTRTGNTGELFF

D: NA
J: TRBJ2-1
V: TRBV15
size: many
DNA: TGTGCCACCAGCAGAGATCTGGGATTAGGTGAGCAGTTCTTC
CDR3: CATSRDLGLGEQFF

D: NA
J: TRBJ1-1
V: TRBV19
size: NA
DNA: TGTGCCAGTAGTATAGATCGGGGTAATGAAGCTTTCTTT
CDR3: CASSIDRGNEAFF

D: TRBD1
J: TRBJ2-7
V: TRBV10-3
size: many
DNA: TGTGCCATCACCGGACAGGCAGCCTACGAGCAGTACTTC
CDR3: CAITGQAAYEQYF

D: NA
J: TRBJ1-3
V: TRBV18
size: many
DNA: TGTGCCAGCTCACCAATCCCCAGGGGCTCTGGAAACACCATATATTTT
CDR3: CASSPIPRGSGNTIYF

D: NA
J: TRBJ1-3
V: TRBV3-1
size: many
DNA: TGTGCCAGCAGCCTAGGAAGGGGGAAGGGAAACACCATATATTTT
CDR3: CASSLGRGKGNTIYF

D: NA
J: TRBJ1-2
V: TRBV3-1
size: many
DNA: TGTGCCAGCAGCCAAGATCAAGGAAGAGGGAGGGGAGGCTACACCTTC
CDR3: CASSQDQGRGRGGYTF

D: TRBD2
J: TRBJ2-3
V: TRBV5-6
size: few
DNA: TGTGCCAGGGGCCCCGGGCCTAGCGGGGCAGGATTAATCACAGATACGCAGTATTTT
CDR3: CARGPGPSGAGLITDTQYF

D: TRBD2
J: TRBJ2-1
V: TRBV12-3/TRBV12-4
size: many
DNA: TGTGCCAGCAGAACGAGCGGGGGGACTTACAATGAGCAGTTCTTC
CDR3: CASRTSGGTYNEQFF

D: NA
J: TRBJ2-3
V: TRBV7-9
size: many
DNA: TGTGCCAGCAGCTTAAGCTCAGTCCGGAGCACAGATACGCAGTATTTT
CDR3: CASSLSSVRSTDTQYF

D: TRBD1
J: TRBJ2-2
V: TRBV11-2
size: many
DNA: TGTGCCAGCACCTCGGGACAGTTGTGGACCGGGGAGCTGTTTTTT
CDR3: CASTSGQLWTGELFF

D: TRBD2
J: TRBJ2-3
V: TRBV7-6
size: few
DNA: TGTGCCAGCAGCTTAGGCCCGGGACTAGCGGGAGATACGCAGTATTTT
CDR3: CASSLGPGLAGDTQYF

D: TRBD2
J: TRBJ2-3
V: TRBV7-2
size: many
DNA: TGTGCCAGCAGCCGTTATAGCGGGAACACAGATACGCAGTATTTT
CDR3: CASSRYSGNTDTQYF

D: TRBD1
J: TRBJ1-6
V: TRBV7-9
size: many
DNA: TGTGCCAGCAGCGACGGACAGGGGGCCTCACCCCTCCACTTT
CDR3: CASSDGQGASPLHF

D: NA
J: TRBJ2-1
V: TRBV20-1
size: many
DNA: TGCAGTGCTAGAGGCTTGTGGAATGAGCAGTTCTTC
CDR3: CSARGLWNEQFF

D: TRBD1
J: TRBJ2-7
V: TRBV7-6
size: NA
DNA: TGTGCCAGCAGCGCCACAGGGGGCGAGCAGTACTTC
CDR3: CASSATGGEQYF

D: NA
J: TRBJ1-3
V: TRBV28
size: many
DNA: TGTGCCAGCAGTTCCGCGGGGTTCTATGACACCATATATTTT
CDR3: CASSSAGFYDTIYF

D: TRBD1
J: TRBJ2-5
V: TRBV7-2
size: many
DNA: TGTGCCAGCAGCATGGACAGGGGTAGGGAGACCCAGTACTTC
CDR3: CASSMDRGRETQYF

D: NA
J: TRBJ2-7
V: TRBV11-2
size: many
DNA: TGTGCCAGCAGCTTAGTCCCTAGCATCTCCTACGAGCAGTACTTC
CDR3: CASSLVPSISYEQYF

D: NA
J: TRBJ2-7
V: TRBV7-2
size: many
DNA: TGTGCCAGCAGCTCCCTGAACGAGCAGTACTTC
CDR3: CASSSLNEQYF

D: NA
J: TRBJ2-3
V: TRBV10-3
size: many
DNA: TGTGCCATCGCCAGATCGAAGGGGGCAGATACGCAGTATTTT
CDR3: CAIARSKGADTQYF